The 20 T cell receptor beta chains given below trace back to one sample, sequenced in a study of blood T cell repertoires in COVID-19. This table comes from immunoSEQ multiplex PCR, and its TCRdb copy is limited to in-frame clones, with some not included. The sample includes some 9,800 clones, 70% to 90% of them seen just once. What was sequenced was peripheral blood. These receptors were obtained from a man aged 60 to 75 with acute or convalescent COVID-19.

This chain links TRBV4-1 with TRBJ2-1; TRBD2 aligns across 9 bases. From germline, CDR1 is MGHRA and CDR2 YSYEKL. CDR3 length equals 16 residues. Losses at the gene ends were 0 bases for V and 3 bases for J; bases not matched to a gene: 3. The CDR3 region has the DNA TGCGCCAGCAGCCAAGATCTGACTAGCGGCTACAATGAGCAGTTCTTC. This sequence encodes CASSQDLTSGYNEQFF.

This clone was observed a handful of times. The chain couples TRBV18 to TRBJ2-2; 10 nucleotides agree with TRBD1. Germline CDR1 KGHSH, CDR2 LQKENI. The ends lost 5 bases at V and 1 base at J; junction bases unmatched: 4. The CDR3 totals 16 residues. The CDR3 DNA reads TGTGCCAGCTCAGCAAGGACAGGGGGGAACACCGGGGAGCTGTTTTTT. It translates to CASSARTGGNTGELFF.

The chain is built from TRBV5-4 and TRBJ2-3; TRBD2 might be the D (5 bases). V was pared by 0 bases and J by 1 base, with 12 bases between. CDR3 length equals 16 residues. CDR1 is SGHNT, CDR2 YYREEE, per germline (reference sequence). The CDR3, as DNA: TGTGCCAGCAGCTTGGACTCGGGATTCGGCACAGATACGCAGTATTTT. Amino acid sequence: CASSLDSGFGTDTQYF.

The chain joins TRBV4-2 to TRBJ2-2; 8 bases align to TRBD1. The junction had 7 bases not matched to a gene; V was cut back by 3 bases and J by 1 base. The CDR3 totals 17 residues. Germline CDR1 LGHNA, CDR2 YNFKEQ. The CDR3 DNA follows: TGTGCCAGCAGCCAGTATAAGGGGACAGGGAACACCGGGGAGCTGTTTTTT. It translates to CASSQYKGTGNTGELFF.

The chain links TRBV18 to TRBJ2-7; TRBD1 agrees at 7 bases. Trimming took 1 base from V and 6 from J; bases not matched to a gene: 6. The CDR3 is 14 residues long. CDR1 is KGHSH and CDR2 is LQKENI in the germline V gene. The CDR3 bases are TGTGCCAGCTCACCACTGAGACAGGGCGTCGAGCAGTACGTC. It specifies CASSPLRQGVEQYV.

The chain is built from TRBV27 and TRBJ1-1; D unclear. CDR3 length: 12 amino acids. CDR1 is MNHEY and CDR2 is SMNVEV in the germline V gene (reference sequence). V was cut by 7 bases and J by 1 base, with 7 bases left in between. CDR3 bases: TGTGCCAGCAAGCGGGGGAACACTGAAGCTTTCTTT. Amino acid sequence: CASKRGNTEAFF.

In this sample, this clone turned up a few times. J is TRBJ1-5 and V is TRBV4-2; a possible D gene is TRBD1 (6 bases). Germline V gives CDR1 LGHNA, CDR2 YNFKEQ. The CDR3 loop spans 14 amino acids. V lost 0 bases, J lost 8 bases, and 11 bases lay in between. This CDR3 reads CASSQDIKGEPQHF. CDR3 sequence (DNA): TGTGCCAGCAGCCAAGATATCAAGGGGGAGCCCCAGCATTTT.

The chain employs TRBV5-6 and TRBJ1-3, with TRBD1 matching over 7 bases. This CDR3 comprises 13 residues. The germline gives CDR1 SGHDT, CDR2 YYEEEE. The J segment lost 12 bases and the V segment lost 0 bases, leaving 6 bases of the junction unmatched. Here the CDR3 reads CASSLGQGLFIYF. Written as DNA, the CDR3 is TGTGCCAGCAGCTTGGGACAGGGCCTTTTCATATATTTT.

The rearrangement uses TRBV5-1 and TRBJ2-1, with 8 nucleotides matching TRBD2. Germline CDR1 and CDR2: SGHRS and YFSETQ. The CDR3 covers 15 residues. The ends lost 0 bases at V and 6 bases at J; junction bases unmatched: 5. The CDR3 sequence: CASSLGGSGANEQFF. The CDR3 region has the DNA TGCGCCAGCAGCTTGGGGGGTAGCGGGGCCAATGAGCAGTTCTTC.

This sequence joins TRBV5-1 and TRBJ1-2; 10 nucleotides match TRBD1. The CDR3 totals 16 residues. Germline CDR1 SGHRS, CDR2 YFSETQ. V trimming: 2 bases; J trimming: 8 bases; junction bases outside the gene matches: 12. The CDR3 is CASSLELGTGVLGYTF. CDR3 sequence (DNA): TGCGCCAGCAGCTTAGAACTTGGGACAGGGGTTTTAGGCTACACCTTC. Full variable domain (missing parts from reference TRBV5-1 and TRBJ1-2): KAGVTQTPRYLIKTRGQQVTLSCSPISGHRSVSWYQQTPGQGLQFLFEYFSETQRNKGNFPGRFSGRQFSNSRSEMNVSTLELGDSALYLCASSLELGTGVLGYTFGSGTRLTVV.

This sequence joins TRBV7-9 and TRBJ1-5, with D perhaps matching TRBD1 (5 bases). Between the trimmed V and J ends, which lost 2 bases and 2 bases, there was a span of 10 bases. Looked up from germline, CDR1 is SEHNR and CDR2 is FQNEAQ (reference sequence). This CDR3 has 15 residues. The CDR3 bases are TGTGCCAGCAGCTTATTCAGGGAACGCAATCAGCCCCAGCATTTT. Its translation: CASSLFRERNQPQHF.

The chain employs TRBV14 and TRBJ2-7; weak D call: TRBD1 (5 bases). Germline V CDR1 and CDR2: SGHDN, FVKESK. This CDR3 has 16 residues. The ends were cut back, 2 bases at V and 2 bases at J, with 16 bases in the middle. The CDR3 DNA follows: TGTGCCAGCAGCCAAACTTCGGACACGGGTGCCTACGAGCAGTACTTC. This codes for CASSQTSDTGAYEQYF.

The chain employs TRBV6-1 and TRBJ2-2, with TRBD1 as a possible D gene (6 bases). V was cut by 3 bases and J by 4 bases, with 15 bases left in between. Germline CDR1 is MNHNS and CDR2 is SASEGT. CDR3 length: 16 amino acids. The CDR3 DNA is TGTGCCAGCAGTGACCTGGGGGCCTCGGGCACCGGGGAGCTGTTTTTT. This translates into CASSDLGASGTGELFF.

The V and J genes are TRBV5-5 and TRBJ1-2; D possibly corresponds to TRBD1 (5 bases). Germline CDR1 and CDR2: SGHKS and YYEKEE (reference sequence). Trimming removed 5 bases from V and 1 base from J, with 18 bases in between. The CDR3 sequence is 16 residues long. The CDR3 spells CASSGAGHVNNYGYTF. The DNA of the CDR3 is TGTGCCAGCAGTGGCGCCGGACACGTAAATAACTATGGCTACACCTTC.

The DNA of the CDR3 is TGTGCCAGCAGCTCCAAAGGACAGGGGGGAAAATATGGCTACACCTTC. It is translated as CASSSKGQGGKYGYTF. The rearrangement joins TRBV5-4 to TRBJ1-2; 10 bases line up with TRBD1. The CDR3 contains 16 residues. CDR1 and CDR2 (germline): SGHNT, YYREEE (reference sequence). Trimming cost V 3 bases and J 5 bases; bases outside gene matches: 10.

The chain recombines TRBV3-1 (or the pseudogene TRBV3-2) with TRBJ1-2; 7 bases align to TRBD1. The germline V gene has CDR1 LGHDT and CDR2 YNNKEL (reference sequence). The V segment lost 1 base and the J segment 3 bases; nucleotides outside the gene matches: 5. The CDR3 sequence is 15 residues long. The CDR3 loop is CASSQAGGPHYGYTF. In DNA, the CDR3 is TGTGCCAGCAGCCAAGCAGGGGGGCCTCACTATGGCTACACCTTC.

This chain links TRBV3-1 (or the pseudogene TRBV3-2) with TRBJ1-1; TRBD1 matches at 7 bases. Trimming at V came to 7 bases and at J to 0 bases, leaving 8 bases not matched to a gene. From germline, CDR1 is LGHDT and CDR2 YNNKEL (reference sequence). The CDR3 is made up of 15 amino acids. The CDR3, as DNA: TGTGCCAGCACCGCCGGGACAGCTTTGAACACTGAAGCTTTCTTT. Translating it yields CASTAGTALNTEAFF.

This chain links TRBV3-1 (or the pseudogene TRBV3-2) with TRBJ2-1; TRBD2 matches at 8 bases. Germline values: CDR1 LGHDT, CDR2 YNNKEL (reference sequence). The V and J ends lost 0 bases and 3 bases, in that order; junction bases with no gene match: 13. This CDR3 region has 19 residues. CDR3 in DNA: TGTGCCAGCAGCCAAGAAGGGTGGATAGCGGGAATGGACTACAATGAGCAGTTCTTC. Protein sequence: CASSQEGWIAGMDYNEQFF.

This chain joins TRBV9 and TRBJ2-5; TRBD1 agrees at 9 bases. Unmatched junction bases numbered 10, after V lost 4 bases and J lost 3 bases. Germline CDR1 reads SGDLS; CDR2 reads YYNGEE. CDR3 size: 16 residues. The CDR3 spells CASSFQRQGGEETQYF. The DNA of the CDR3 is TGTGCCAGCAGCTTCCAACGACAGGGGGGCGAAGAGACCCAGTACTTC.

V is TRBV9 and J is TRBJ2-6, with D tentatively TRBD1 (6 bases). V shed 4 bases and J shed 0 bases, with 20 bases lying between them. The CDR3 contains 19 residues. CDR1 is SGDLS and CDR2 is YYNGEE in the germline V gene. The CDR3 spells CASSPTGARSRSGANVLTF. The DNA for the CDR3 is TGTGCCAGCAGCCCGACAGGAGCCCGTAGCCGCTCTGGGGCCAACGTCCTGACTTTC.